This T cell receptor (beta chain) stems from a study of blood T cells in healthy people across ages (dated by TCRdb to between 2014 and 2017). The study in broad terms: In model experiments, roughly one uniquely barcoded TCR beta cDNA molecule per two T cells was captured by template switching. To avoid experimental bias, donors of different ages were randomly spread across the sequencing lanes. Using the same blood draw, the study looked at two additional independent replicas of 1 million unique cDNA reads for two donors, one aged 18 to 29 and the other aged 80 or older. Age-related changes in TCR beta repertoire diversity were measured in the study by deep sequencing normalized with unique cDNA molecular identifiers. The donors were split into four age groups: young (average approximately 16 years), middle-aged (39), aged (about 62) and long-lived (roughly 86).

Concerning this clonotype: Which antigen it targets is not known. A junction end diverges from the germline sequence, so it may reflect a read error.

General findings and caveats noted by the study authors: There was a strong correlation between observed TCR beta diversity and the percentage of naive T cells measured by flow cytometry. Observed TCR beta diversity per million T cells fell roughly linearly with age, and a significant reduction was already apparent by age roughly 40. Donor CMV infection status was unknown, potentially confounding age-related changes in expanded clonotypes. Bulk unsorted PBMC profiling prevented conclusive comparison of naive and antigen-experienced compartments. The long-lived group showed more naive CD4+ T cells, fewer expanded clones and increased TCR diversity than the aged group, suggesting age selection. Estimates of total diversity based on one million sequenced T cells were considered lower bounds and underestimates.

Library preparation used 5' RACE. The listed sequencing device is Illumina HiSeq 2500. The second PCR ran for roughly 7 to 12 cycles and used a J-beta primer mix along with a sample-barcoded 5' primer. Each TCR beta cDNA molecule received a unique molecular identifier from a template-switch 5' adaptor carrying 12 random nucleotides. Each sample yielded at least 2.5 million CDR3-containing paired-end reads. First-strand cDNA synthesis was performed from all RNA using the Mint cDNA synthesis kit, with priming by a TRBC-specific oligonucleotide. After uracil-DNA glycosylase treatment, a first 18-cycle PCR used universal primers M1SS and BC2_uni_R on all cDNA. The authors processed their data as follows. For normalization, 1 million high-quality reads were randomly selected from each sample, with every read carrying a distinct molecular identifier. Reads sharing molecular identifiers were discarded rather than binned into consensus sequences. MiTCR, set to a Q25 quality threshold and the strictest error-elimination algorithm, was used for CDR3 identification, clonotype clustering and error correction. Lower-bound total TCR beta diversity was estimated with a nonparametric unseen species model using Euler transformation. TCRdb took the public reads, trimmed them with fastp at Q25, ran MiXCR for clone calling and kept in-frame beta chains. Rows with a matching CDR3 protein are joined into one entry that keeps the most common DNA and genes. These V and J calls derive from TCRdb rather than the authors' analysis. Present in this sample are about 1.4 million distinct CDR3 sequences, approximately 59% of which were seen just once. Of the sample, over 5.5% falls within the top ten clones.

Systemically healthy Caucasian individuals from Russia, some 36 in total and aged about 6 to 100 years, were included as donors. Each donor gave approximately 9.3 milliliters of peripheral blood, collected into EDTA-treated Vacutainer tubes. Ficoll-Paque density-gradient centrifugation was used to isolate PBMCs, with at least 7 million per sample. Trizol reagent was used to extract total RNA from the PBMCs, yielding at least 5 micrograms per sample. Naive CD45RAhigh/CD27high T cell percentages were measured by flow cytometry on a PBMC aliquot from every donor. Sequenced: blood. This TCR was sampled from a man between 18 and 35 years old in good health.

The nucleotide sequence is given as TGCAGTACTAGAAGCGGGAGTCAATACGAGCAGTACTTC. This sequence encodes CSTRSGSQYEQYF. The chain employs TRBV20-1 and TRBJ2-5; 8 junctional bases match TRBD2. The J call is uncertain, as TRBJ2-7 better fits the DNA end. Including the terminal cysteine and phenylalanine, the CDR3 comprises 13 residues. Of all the DNA, just the CDR3 is kept, 39 bases in frame from base 1. The germline V gene (reference sequence) sets CDR1 to DFQATT and CDR2 to SNEGSKA.